The present T cell receptor beta chain was sequenced within a study of blood T cell repertoires in COVID-19. Whole-study context: Sample material is recorded as cDNA or gDNA derived from T cells, B-cell-depleted T cells, or PBMCs.

TCRdb's copy holds only in-frame clones and misses some; the assay was immunoSEQ multiplex PCR. The table has approximately 150,000 clones, around 81% seen once; the top ten hold roughly 9.6%. This clone was counted once. Germline V gene sequence: CDR1 LNHDA, CDR2 SQIVND (reference sequence). V was trimmed by 6 bases and J by 3 bases, leaving 20 bases between them. The CDR3 is made up of 16 amino acids. Material: peripheral blood. The chain is built from TRBV19 and TRBJ1-1; no reliable D call. This TCR came from a man between 60 and 75 years old with active or convalescent COVID-19. Written as DNA, the CDR3 is TGTGCCAGTAGAGCCCAAGTATCGGCGGAGGACACTGAAGCTTTCTTT. Translation gives CASRAQVSAEDTEAFF.